The 17 T cell receptor beta chains given below trace back to one sample, sequenced in a study of cytomegalovirus exposure and HLA in healthy donors. Libraries were prepared by immunoSEQ multiplex PCR; TCRdb keeps only in-frame clonotypes and omits some of them. Of around 190,000 clones detected, about 81% appear once; the ten largest clones hold 1.2%. The sample taken for sequencing was PBMCs. The receptor set was obtained from a woman aged 25 to 39 in good health and CMV-seronegative.

The sample holds one count of this clone. V is TRBV7-9 and J is TRBJ1-4; perhaps TRBD1 as D (5 bases). V lost 3 bases to trimming and J lost 7 bases, with 15 bases between them. The CDR3 runs to 15 residues. Per the germline V gene, CDR1 is SEHNR and CDR2 is FQNEAQ (reference sequence). CDR3 coding DNA: TGTGCCAGCAGCTTGGAGGGCAGGGTGGGTGAAAAACTGTTTTTT. Translating gives CASSLEGRVGEKLFF.

There are many counts of this clone. The chain employs TRBV5-6 and TRBJ2-7; D perhaps matches TRBD1 (5 bases). This CDR3 is built from 14 residues. The germline CDR1 and CDR2 sequences are SGHDT and YYEEEE. Trimming removed 1 base from V and 7 bases from J, with 15 bases in between. CDR3 DNA: TGTGCCAGCAGCTTGCTCAGGGCCGGGCGGGAGCAGTACTTC. As protein: CASSLLRAGREQYF.

The count of this clone is one. Here the CDR3 DNA reads TGCGCCAGCAGCCGGAGCTACGAGCAGTACTTC. Translation: CASSRSYEQYF. The chain carries TRBV5-1 and TRBJ2-7; D is undetermined. CDR3 length: 11 amino acids. Deletions cut 4 bases from V and 3 bases from J, with 5 bases between. Germline V gene lookup returns CDR1 SGHRS and CDR2 YFSETQ.

Written as DNA, the CDR3 is TGTGCCAGTAGGACAGGAATGAACACTGAAGCTTTCTTT. Residues: CASRTGMNTEAFF. The chain is built from TRBV19 and TRBJ1-1; TRBD1 is a possible D gene (6 bases). The germline V and J ends were trimmed by 6 bases and 0 bases, with 8 bases remaining between them. The CDR3 extends over 13 amino acids. Looked up from germline, CDR1 is LNHDA and CDR2 is SQIVND (reference sequence). The full variable domain, with the rest looked up from reference TRBV19 and TRBJ1-1, is DGGITQSPKYLFRKEGQNVTLSCEQNLNHDAMYWYRQDPGQGLRLIYYSQIVNDFQKGDIAEGYSVSREKKESFPLTVTSAQKNPTAFYLCASRTGMNTEAFFGQGTRLTVV.

The rearrangement joins TRBV9 to TRBJ2-1; 10 bases fit TRBD2. J lost 8 bases, V lost 5 bases, and 16 bases had no gene match. Germline lookup yields CDR1 SGDLS and CDR2 YYNGEE. The CDR3 is 17 amino acids. CDR3 sequence (DNA): TGTGCCAGCAGTCCCCGGGGTGACGGGACTAGCGTTTATGAGCAGTTCTTC. It yields the protein CASSPRGDGTSVYEQFF. The full variable domain, in which reference TRBV9 and TRBJ2-1 provide the parts outside the CDR3, is DSGVTQTPKHLITATGQRVTLRCSPRSGDLSVYWYQQSLDQGLQFLIQYYNGEERAKGNILERFSAQQFPDLHSELNLSSLELGDSALYFCASSPRGDGTSVYEQFFGPGTRLTVL.

This chain uses TRBV9 with TRBJ1-6; TRBD1 agrees at 7 bases. J was trimmed by 7 bases and V by 3 bases; bases with no gene match: 7. The germline V gene encodes CDR1 SGDLS and CDR2 YYNGEE. The CDR3 loop spans 15 amino acids. The CDR3 nucleotides read TGTGCCAGCAGCGGGGGGGAGACAGGGAATTCACCCCTCCACTTT. This translates into CASSGGETGNSPLHF.

This clone has just a few counts. The chain has TRBV4-1 and TRBJ2-6, with 7 bases aligning to TRBD1. Germline CDR1 and CDR2: MGHRA and YSYEKL. Losses at the gene ends were 3 bases for V and 0 bases for J; bases not matched to a gene: 8. The CDR3 extends over 18 amino acids. Here the CDR3 DNA reads TGCGCCAGCAGCCAGACAGGGATTGGGTTCTCTGGGGCCAACGTCCTGACTTTC. It encodes CASSQTGIGFSGANVLTF.

This clone was counted ten times or more. The chain has TRBV19 and TRBJ1-6; 10 bases match TRBD1. V gave up 6 bases and J gave up 13 bases; unmatched junction bases: 9. This CDR3 contains 14 residues. Germline V lookup: CDR1 LNHDA, CDR2 SQIVND (reference sequence). DNA of the CDR3: TGTGCCAGTAGGATGGGACAGGGGTCGTGGCCCCTCCACTTT. This codes for CASRMGQGSWPLHF. Combining the CDR3 with reference TRBV19 and TRBJ1-6 gives the whole variable domain DGGITQSPKYLFRKEGQNVTLSCEQNLNHDAMYWYRQDPGQGLRLIYYSQIVNDFQKGDIAEGYSVSREKKESFPLTVTSAQKNPTAFYLCASRMGQGSWPLHFGNGTRLTVT.

This clone was seen a handful of times. This rearrangement joins TRBV6-6 to TRBJ2-7; 8 bases line up with TRBD2. V dropped 7 bases and J dropped 1; count of bases not matched to a gene: 3. Germline lookup yields CDR1 MNHNY and CDR2 SVGAGI (reference sequence). The CDR3 totals 13 residues. CDR3 nucleotides: TGTGCCAGCACCTTAGCGGGATCCTACGAGCAGTACTTC. Its translation is CASTLAGSYEQYF.

This rearrangement joins TRBV10-2 to TRBJ1-1, with a tentative D call TRBD1 (6 bases). Germline V lookup: CDR1 WSHSY, CDR2 SAAADI. Trimming left V 0 bases short and J 8 bases short, with 13 bases between. The CDR3 totals 14 residues. The CDR3 DNA follows: TGCGCCAGCAGTGAGTCGACAGGTTGGTCCGAAGCTTTCTTT. The encoded protein is CASSESTGWSEAFF.

As DNA, the CDR3 is TGCGCCAGCAGCTTGATGGGACAGGGGGTCTCTGGGGCCAACGTCCTGACTTTC. Protein product: CASSLMGQGVSGANVLTF. V is TRBV5-1 and J is TRBJ2-6; 11 bases align to TRBD1. Germline V gene sequence: CDR1 SGHRS, CDR2 YFSETQ. With V trimmed by 1 base and J by 0 bases, 3 bases remained unmatched. The CDR3 loop spans 18 amino acids.

The V and J genes are TRBV18 and TRBJ1-1; perhaps TRBD1 as D (5 bases). CDR1 and CDR2 (germline): KGHSH, LQKENI. Trimming removed 1 base at V and 2 bases at J, with 11 bases between. The CDR3 runs to 15 residues. This CDR3 reads CASSPRGLLNTEAFF. The CDR3 DNA reads TGTGCCAGCTCACCACGGGGACTCCTTAACACTGAAGCTTTCTTT.

The chain carries TRBV6-6 and TRBJ1-4; 7 bases match TRBD1. The CDR3 extends over 12 amino acids. After removal of 4 bases from V and 11 bases from J, the junction contained 4 bases not matched to a gene. Germline loops: CDR1 MNHNY, CDR2 SVGAGI (reference sequence). The CDR3 coding sequence is TGTGCCAGCAGTTTCCCAGGGGGTAAACTGTTTTTT. Encoded protein: CASSFPGGKLFF.

This sequence joins TRBV15 and TRBJ2-1, with 16 bases matching TRBD2. V trimming: 7 bases; J trimming: 0 bases; junction bases outside the gene matches: 18. Germline assignment: CDR1 LNHNV and CDR2 YYDKDF (reference sequence). The CDR3 covers 22 residues. CDR3 coding DNA: TGTGCCACCACCCCGGGGACTAGCGGGAGGGCTATAGTTACGAGCTCCTACAATGAGCAGTTCTTC. Amino acid sequence: CATTPGTSGRAIVTSSYNEQFF.

The chain uses TRBV27 and TRBJ2-1, with TRBD2 matching over 13 bases. Per the germline V gene, CDR1 is MNHEY and CDR2 is SMNVEV (reference sequence). V lost 5 bases, J lost 7 bases, and 8 bases stayed unmatched. CDR3 length equals 16 residues. CDR3 sequence: CASSLRLAGGINEQFF. The CDR3, as DNA: TGTGCCAGCAGTCTCAGACTAGCGGGAGGTATAAATGAGCAGTTCTTC.

The chain recombines TRBV5-1 with TRBJ2-1, with 8 bases lining up with TRBD2. Trimming at V came to 5 bases and at J to 6 bases, leaving 4 bases not matched to a gene. Germline CDR1 and CDR2: SGHRS and YFSETQ. The CDR3 covers 13 residues. The CDR3 DNA reads TGCGCCAGCAGTTCCGGGACTAGCAATGAGCAGTTCTTC. It codes for CASSSGTSNEQFF.

The count of this clone is one. The rearrangement joins TRBV29-1 to TRBJ1-4; tentative D call: TRBD1 (6 bases). With 5 bases removed from V and 5 bases from J, the gap between germline ends came to 15 bases. Germline CDR1 reads SQVTM; CDR2 reads ANQGSEA. The CDR3 sequence is 14 residues long. The CDR3 sequence is CSVSQGTLNEKLFF. CDR3 nucleotide sequence: TGCAGCGTTTCACAGGGAACACTAAATGAAAAACTGTTTTTT.